This T cell receptor (beta chain) was captured in a study of blood T cells in healthy people across ages. Study results and caveats: Estimates of total diversity, which came from one million sequenced T cells, were considered to be underestimates. Naive T cell percentage strongly correlated with TCR beta diversity.

This clonotype was picked up a small number of times. Its antigen remains unknown. Caucasian, healthy and from Russia, the donors were aged between about 6 and 90. They isolated at least 6 million PBMCs from each sample. It was with a sample-barcoded 5' primer and a J-beta primer mix that a second PCR of about 7 to 12 cycles was run. MiXCR was run by TCRdb on the 5' RACE reads, yielding one entry per CDR3 protein. Found here are about 730,000 distinct CDR3 sequences, 35% to 45% of them singletons; the top ten hold 20%. Sequenced input: blood. The receptor was isolated from a woman in her sixties in good health.

The CDR3 loop reads CASSLAPGLAGGRRANVLTF. CDR3 coding DNA: TGTGCCAGCAGTTTAGCGCCGGGACTAGCGGGGGGCAGGAGGGCCAACGTCCTGACTTTC. The chain combines TRBV12-3 or TRBV12-4 with TRBJ2-6; 15 nucleotides line up with TRBD2. J gave up 5 bases and V 0 bases, and 8 bases lay outside the gene matches. This CDR3 has 20 amino acids.